Listed below are T cell receptor beta chains from one sample, sequenced in a study of T cell clonotyping in hematopoietic cell transplantation. Method: immunoSEQ multiplex PCR; TCRdb's copy keeps in-frame clones and lacks some. This sample has approximately 44,000 clones; around 95% occur once, and the top ten carry about 0.81%. Sequencing was performed on peripheral blood mononuclear cells. Receptors originate from a woman between 50 and 59 years old in good health. Some clones in this sample may be carry-over from other donors' samples. CDR3s include the opening cysteine and the closing phenylalanine or tryptophan. D genes are given only for firm matches. The size entry is marked missing in some rows and otherwise reads once, few, many or a size class.

V gene	D gene	J gene	clone size	CDR3 DNA	CDR3 protein
TRBV5-6	TRBD1	TRBJ2-1	.	TGTGCCAGCAGCATCCGGGACAGGGATTTTGATGAGCAGTTCTTC	CASSIRDRDFDEQFF
TRBV4-3	.	TRBJ1-1	.	TGCGCCAGCAGCCAAGATATCGGGAACACTGAAGCTTTCTTT	CASSQDIGNTEAFF
TRBV11-3	TRBD1	TRBJ2-7	.	TGTGCCAGCAGCTTACGGGACAGTCACTCCACCGAGCAGTACTTC	CASSLRDSHSTEQYF
TRBV5-1	TRBD1	TRBJ2-2	.	TGCGCCAGCAGCACCGGGACAGGGGACACCGGGGAGCTGTTTTTT	CASSTGTGDTGELFF
TRBV7-2	.	TRBJ1-4	once	TGTGCCAGCAGCTCTCAGGGCAATAATGAAAAACTGTTTTTT	CASSSQGNNEKLFF
TRBV5-4	.	TRBJ2-2	.	TGTGCCAGCAGCTTGGGGGGGTTCGGGGAGCTGTTTTTT	CASSLGGFGELFF
TRBV5-4	.	TRBJ2-1	once	TGTGCCAGCAGCTGGACCGGACAGAATGAGCAGTTCTTC	CASSWTGQNEQFF
TRBV7-3	TRBD2	TRBJ2-2	.	TGTGCCAGCAGCTTAAGGTGGCGGGGGTATACCGGGGAGCTGTTTTTT	CASSLRWRGYTGELFF
TRBV11-3	TRBD2	TRBJ2-7	.	TGTGCCAGCAGCGAACAGCGGGGGGCCTACGAGCAGTACTTC	CASSEQRGAYEQYF
TRBV15	TRBD2	TRBJ2-7	.	TGTGCCACCAGCAGAGCTCGGGGGGAATCCTACGAGCAGTACTTC	CATSRARGESYEQYF
TRBV4-3	.	TRBJ2-3	.	TGCGCCAGCAGCCAAGATAGCACAGATACGCAGTATTTT	CASSQDSTDTQYF
TRBV15	TRBD1	TRBJ2-6	.	TGTGCCACCAGCGGTAAGCTGACAGGGAGCGGGGCCAACGTCCTGACTTTC	CATSGKLTGSGANVLTF
TRBV6-1	TRBD1	TRBJ1-2	.	TGTGCCAGCAGTGTGAATCTAGTTCCGACAGGGAGAAACTATGGCTACACCTTC	CASSVNLVPTGRNYGYTF
TRBV7-2	.	TRBJ2-3	once	TGTGCCAGCAGCTTAGTATCACTTTCGTGGCTAGGGAACTATACGCAGTATTTT	CASSLVSLSWLGNYTQYF
TRBV11-2	.	TRBJ2-3	.	TGTGCCAGCAGCTTAGATCGGGGGACCAGAGATACGCAGTATTTT	CASSLDRGTRDTQYF
TRBV2	.	TRBJ1-1	.	TGTGCCAGAGCCAGGACAGTCTCGGAAGAAGCTTTCTTT	CARARTVSEEAFF
TRBV4-2	TRBD2	TRBJ2-7	.	TGTGCCAGCAGCCCGGGGGAGGGTAATATCTACGAGCAGTACTTC	CASSPGEGNIYEQYF
TRBV7-9	TRBD1	TRBJ2-3	.	TGTGCCAGCAGCCCGGACAGGGGGGAGGTTAGCACAGATACGCAGTATTTT	CASSPDRGEVSTDTQYF
TRBV30	.	TRBJ1-1	.	TGTGCCTGGACCCTCTTGGGGGGGCTGGCTGAAGCTTTCTTT	CAWTLLGGLAEAFF
TRBV29-1	.	TRBJ1-1	.	TGCAGCGTTGAAGTGCGGATGACCAAGGCCGGATCCAATCCATCCACTGAAGCTTTCTTT	CSVEVRMTKAGSNPSTEAFF
TRBV10-2	.	TRBJ1-1	.	TGCGCCAGCAGACCTGAGGGGGGTTACACTGAAGCTTTCTTT	CASRPEGGYTEAFF
TRBV19	.	TRBJ2-3	.	TGTGCCAGTAGGCCGGGACTGCAGACAGATACGCAGTATTTT	CASRPGLQTDTQYF
TRBV27	.	TRBJ1-5	.	TGTGCCAGCAGCCCCGCTTACAGGGAGGGTAATCAGCCCCAGCATTTT	CASSPAYREGNQPQHF
TRBV18	.	TRBJ1-1	.	TGTGCCAGCTCACCAGACACTGAAGCTTTCTTT	CASSPDTEAFF
TRBV10-1	TRBD1	TRBJ1-5	.	TGCGCCAGCCCCAGGGGGGGAGGTCAGCCCCAGCATTTT	CASPRGGGQPQHF
TRBV10-3	.	TRBJ1-2	.	TGTGCCATCAGTGAGTCGCCGGAAGGAAGGGGCTACACCTTC	CAISESPEGRGYTF
TRBV5-6	.	TRBJ1-2	.	TGTGCCAGCAGTCTTCCAGGGCGGCGGCCCCCCTATGGCTACACCTTC	CASSLPGRRPPYGYTF
TRBV7-2	TRBD2	TRBJ2-1	.	TGTGCCAGCAGCTTAGCACTAGCGGGGGGTAATGAGCAGTTCTTC	CASSLALAGGNEQFF
TRBV2	.	TRBJ2-2	.	TGTGCCAGCCAGGCCGGGGAGCTGTTTTTT	CASQAGELFF
TRBV18	.	TRBJ1-5	.	TGTGCCAGCTCACCAGGCCAGGGTGCCAATCAGCCCCAGCATTTT	CASSPGQGANQPQHF
TRBV27	.	TRBJ1-1	.	TGTGCCAGCATTAAACAGGGCGGTGACACTGAAGCTTTCTTT	CASIKQGGDTEAFF
TRBV28	.	TRBJ2-3	.	TGTGCCAGCAGTTTAGGAGGGGCTGGCACAGATACGCAGTATTTT	CASSLGGAGTDTQYF
TRBV19	TRBD1	TRBJ1-6	.	TGTGCCAGTTCCCCGGGACAGGTTTCACCCCTCCACTTT	CASSPGQVSPLHF
TRBV11-1	.	TRBJ2-5	.	TGTGCCAGCAGCCTTAGTAGCCAAGAGACCCAGTACTTC	CASSLSSQETQYF
TRBV4-3	.	TRBJ1-4	.	TGCGCCAGCAGCCAAGATCCGCAGGGGACGAATAATGAAAAACTGTTTTTT	CASSQDPQGTNNEKLFF
TRBV7-7	TRBD2	TRBJ2-5	.	TGTGCCAGCAGTCCTGGGAGCGGGGTACAAGAGACCCAGTACTTC	CASSPGSGVQETQYF
TRBV18	TRBD1	TRBJ2-2	.	TGTGCCAGCTCACCCGGGACAGGGGACACCGGGGAGCTGTTTTTT	CASSPGTGDTGELFF
TRBV9	TRBD2	TRBJ2-2	.	TGTGCCAGCAGCTCTTCGGCCAGCGGGATTACCGGGGAGCTGTTTTTT	CASSSSASGITGELFF
TRBV15	.	TRBJ2-6	.	TGTGCCACCAGCAGAGAGAGCTCTGGGGCCAACGTCCTGACTTTC	CATSRESSGANVLTF
TRBV4-1	TRBD2	TRBJ2-7	.	TGCGCCAGCAGCCAAGATGTTTCGGGGCGGGGGGAAACCTACGAGCAGTACTTC	CASSQDVSGRGETYEQYF
TRBV4-3	TRBD1	TRBJ1-1	.	TGCGCCAGCAGCCAAGATATAACAGGGGACACTGAAGCTTTCTTT	CASSQDITGDTEAFF
TRBV4-2	.	TRBJ2-4	.	TGTGCCAGCAGCCAAGATCAGGGACGAGCAGAACCGGGGGCCAAAAACATTCAGTACTTC	CASSQDQGRAEPGAKNIQYF
TRBV7-2	TRBD1	TRBJ2-1	.	TGTGCCAGCAGCTTGGGCCTGGACAGGGAACGGCAGTTCTTC	CASSLGLDRERQFF
TRBV7-3	.	TRBJ2-2	.	TGTGCCAGCAGCTTAAGTGCGGCGGAGGTCACCGGGGAGCTGTTTTTT	CASSLSAAEVTGELFF
TRBV27	TRBD1	TRBJ2-7	.	TGTGCCAGCAGAAAACCGGGACAGAGCTACGAGCAGTACTTC	CASRKPGQSYEQYF
TRBV7-2	.	TRBJ1-6	.	TGTGCCAGCAGCTTAGCGCTAATGGGCGGTTTAGAAGGGTCACCCCTCCACTTT	CASSLALMGGLEGSPLHF
TRBV25-1	.	TRBJ2-6	.	TGTGCCAGCAGTGAACGGGGGCGGACAACTGGGGCCAACGTCCTGACTTTC	CASSERGRTTGANVLTF
TRBV6-4	.	TRBJ2-7	.	TGTGCCAGCAGTGACGATCAGGGGAGGTCCTACGAGCAGTACTTC	CASSDDQGRSYEQYF
TRBV9	.	TRBJ2-3	.	TGTGCCAGCAGATCTCCGAGTGCAGATACGCAGTATTTT	CASRSPSADTQYF
TRBV7-3	.	TRBJ2-5	.	TGTGCCAGCAGCGTGAACGCCGATGAAGCCCAGTACTTC	CASSVNADEAQYF
TRBV11-2	.	TRBJ1-1	.	TGTGCCAGCAGCTTATTCTTGGAGGGAGCCACTGAAGCTTTCTTT	CASSLFLEGATEAFF
TRBV19	.	TRBJ2-2	.	TGTGCCAGTAGTATACATCGAACCGGGACAAAGAACACCGGGGAGCTGTTTTTT	CASSIHRTGTKNTGELFF
TRBV23-1	TRBD1	TRBJ2-7	.	TGCGCCAGCAGTCAAATCCCGGACAGGGGGGCCTACGAGCAGTACTTC	CASSQIPDRGAYEQYF
TRBV11-3	TRBD1	TRBJ2-7	.	TGTGCCAGCAGCCCGGGGACAGGGAGCTCCTACGAGCAGTACTTC	CASSPGTGSSYEQYF
TRBV9	.	TRBJ2-1	.	TGTGCCAGCAGCTCTGATCTAGTCGAGCAGTTCTTC	CASSSDLVEQFF